Presented here are 7 T cell receptor beta chains from one specimen sequenced in a study of OX40 agonist ivuxolimab in advanced cancers. Sequenced by immunoSEQ multiplex PCR; TCRdb stores in-frame clones only, minus some. The table lists about 94,000 clones, roughly 88% of them singletons. The sequences come from CD4+ or CD8+ T cells sorted from blood, collected in a trial of the OX40 agonist ivuxolimab. These receptors all come from an adult with an advanced solid tumor such as melanoma, head and neck, liver or kidney cancer.

CDR3 sequence: CASSFDPRGGGQETQYF. The CDR3 DNA sequence: TGTGCCAGCAGCTTTGACCCCCGGGGCGGCGGCCAAGAGACCCAGTACTTC. The rearrangement joins TRBV11-2 to TRBJ2-5; D tentatively reads TRBD1 or TRBD2 (5 bases each). V was cut by 3 bases and J by 1 base, with 18 bases left in between. The germline gives CDR1 SGHAT, CDR2 FQNNGV. CDR3 size: 17 residues.

The chain employs TRBV6-6 and TRBJ1-2; maybe TRBD1 (5 bases). V was shortened by 2 bases and J by 5 bases, with 12 bases between the two germline ends. This CDR3 has 14 amino acids. Per germline, CDR1 MNHNY and CDR2 SVGAGI (reference sequence). The chain's CDR3 is CASSYGRVPYGYTF. The CDR3 DNA reads as TGTGCCAGCAGTTACGGCAGGGTCCCTTATGGCTACACCTTC.

This clone was picked up one time. This chain uses TRBV19 with TRBJ1-2; D is undetermined. Trimming cost V 0 bases and J 2 bases, with 7 bases left between them. This CDR3 contains 14 residues. Germline assignment: CDR1 LNHDA and CDR2 SQIVND (reference sequence). Here the CDR3 DNA reads TGTGCCAGTAGTATAGAGGCCGGCAACTATGGCTACACCTTC. Amino acid sequence: CASSIEAGNYGYTF. Full variable domain (outside the CDR3, taken from reference TRBV19 and TRBJ1-2): DGGITQSPKYLFRKEGQNVTLSCEQNLNHDAMYWYRQDPGQGLRLIYYSQIVNDFQKGDIAEGYSVSREKKESFPLTVTSAQKNPTAFYLCASSIEAGNYGYTFGSGTRLTVV.

The chain has TRBV9 and TRBJ2-7; D might be TRBD1 or TRBD2, each matching 5 bases. V was pared by 0 bases and J by 0 bases, with 10 bases between. The CDR3 is 15 residues long. CDR1 is SGDLS, CDR2 YYNGEE, per germline. This CDR3 is CASSVGDGASYEQYF. CDR3 sequence (DNA): TGTGCCAGCAGCGTAGGTGACGGGGCCTCCTACGAGCAGTACTTC.

V usage is TRBV7-3 and J usage is TRBJ2-4, with a possible D match to TRBD1 (6 bases). Trimming left V 1 base short and J 2 bases short, with 12 bases between. Germline V lookup: CDR1 SGHTA, CDR2 FQGTGA. The CDR3 covers 16 residues. This chain's CDR3 is CASSLNGQSPKNIQYF. The CDR3 nucleotides are TGTGCCAGCAGCTTAAATGGACAGAGCCCCAAAAACATTCAGTACTTC.

This clone was seen a handful of times. The CDR3 DNA reads as TGTGCCAGCAGCGACTATGGCTACACCTTC. Translated: CASSDYGYTF. This sequence joins TRBV7-2 and TRBJ1-2; D not certain. Between the trimmed V and J ends, which lost 5 bases and 3 bases, there was a span of 1 base. The length of the CDR3 is 10 residues. Germline V gene lookup returns CDR1 SGHTA and CDR2 FQGNSA.

This clone turned up a few times. J is TRBJ1-4 and V is TRBV4-3; D gene unclear. Germline CDR1 LGHNA, CDR2 YSLEER. The CDR3 has 15 amino acids. V lost 0 bases and J 8 bases, leaving 13 bases between the germline ends. CDR3 protein: CASSQDRQLGEKLFF. The CDR3 coding sequence is TGCGCCAGCAGCCAAGATCGGCAGTTAGGGGAAAAACTGTTTTTT.